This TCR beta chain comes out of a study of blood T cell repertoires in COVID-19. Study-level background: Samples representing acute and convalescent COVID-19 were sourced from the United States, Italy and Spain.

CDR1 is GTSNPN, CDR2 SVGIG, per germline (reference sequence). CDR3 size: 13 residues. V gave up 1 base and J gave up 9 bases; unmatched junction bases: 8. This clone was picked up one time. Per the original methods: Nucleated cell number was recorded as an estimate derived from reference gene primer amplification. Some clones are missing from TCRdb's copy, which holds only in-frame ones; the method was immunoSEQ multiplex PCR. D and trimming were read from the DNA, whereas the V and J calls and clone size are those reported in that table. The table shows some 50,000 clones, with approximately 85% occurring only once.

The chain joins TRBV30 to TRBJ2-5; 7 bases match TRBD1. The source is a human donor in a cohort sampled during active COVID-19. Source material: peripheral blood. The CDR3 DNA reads TGTGCCTGGAGTGACGGACAGGCTGGGGCCCAGTACTTC. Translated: CAWSDGQAGAQYF.